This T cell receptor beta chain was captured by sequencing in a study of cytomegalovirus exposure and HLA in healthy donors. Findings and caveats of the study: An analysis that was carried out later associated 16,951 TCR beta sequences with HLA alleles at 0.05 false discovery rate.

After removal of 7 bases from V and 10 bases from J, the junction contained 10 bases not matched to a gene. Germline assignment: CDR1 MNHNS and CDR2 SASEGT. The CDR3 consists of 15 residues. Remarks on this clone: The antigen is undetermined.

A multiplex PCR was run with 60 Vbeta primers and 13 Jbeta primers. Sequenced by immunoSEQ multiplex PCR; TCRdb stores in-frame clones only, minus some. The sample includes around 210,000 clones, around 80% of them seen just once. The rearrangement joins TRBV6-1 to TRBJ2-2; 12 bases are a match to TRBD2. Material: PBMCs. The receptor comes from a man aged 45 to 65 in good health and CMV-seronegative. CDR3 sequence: CASTLTSGSMQELFF. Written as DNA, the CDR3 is TGTGCCAGCACGCTGACTAGCGGGAGTATGCAGGAGCTGTTTTTT.